This note documents a single TCR beta chain sequence. What it recognizes is unknown. The sample originates from a study of T cell responses to AZD1222 COVID-19 vaccine. Study-wide background: The analysis combined second doses at about 4 or about 12 weeks.

Clones were sequenced by immunoSEQ multiplex PCR, and TCRdb holds only the in-frame ones, with some missing. Here the sample spans around 160,000 clones, around 90% being singletons. This CDR3 contains 12 residues. Trimming shortened V by 4 bases and J by 4 bases, and 8 bases separated the two germline ends. CDR1 is SEHNR, CDR2 FQNEAQ, per germline (reference sequence). Study-level results: The donor cohort was predominantly white British with a female majority, and clonal diversity may have been underestimated.

The V gene is TRBV7-9, the J gene TRBJ2-7; no definite D call. Sequences were derived from peripheral blood, sampled on day 0 of AZD1222 vaccination. This clonotype was sampled from an adult in good health. The CDR3 spells CASSSNLYEQYF. The CDR3 DNA reads TGTGCCAGCAGCTCCAACCTTTACGAGCAGTACTTC.